This is a list of T cell receptor beta chains from one sample in a study of blood T cell repertoires in COVID-19. Some clones are missing from TCRdb's copy, which holds only in-frame ones; the method was immunoSEQ multiplex PCR. The sample lists hundreds of thousands of clones; around 91% were seen once. Sequenced: PBMCs or T cells enriched from blood (not recorded which). The receptor set was obtained from a man aged 30-40 years who had recovered from COVID-19. The CDR3 runs from the conserved cysteine through the conserved F or W.

v_gene,CDR3aa
TRBV2,CARTTTVGNTGELFF
TRBV5-4,CASGELRTDTQYF
TRBV7-3,CASSLTSQGTDTQYF
TRBV5-4,CASSLGGHVQETQYF
TRBV19,CASQDIRLIGNQPQHF
TRBV19,CASTATGGQSPLHF
TRBV27,CASSLWWAGQGAQGANVLTF
TRBV24-1,CATRSIALYEQYF
TRBV21-1,CASSKGVAGTRGEKLFF
TRBV18,CASLPYLDRTGSGNTIYF
TRBV11-2,CASSLVGGLAGSYEQYF
TRBV24-1,CATSDRRDAVAQYF
TRBV18,CASSPAEEGSSPLHF
TRBV5-1,CASSLGTFYEQYF
TRBV23-1,CASSQSGPSGSYEQYF
TRBV6-2/TRBV6-3,CASSLLAGDYEQYF
TRBV6-2/TRBV6-3,CASSYSSMNTGELFF
TRBV28,CASSPGQAHNEQFF
TRBV15,CATSRDPGTGELFF
TRBV5-3,CARRRSPQGAQPAFF
TRBV10-2,CASSIRQGGETQYF
TRBV5-6,CASSPGFNQPQHF
TRBV19,CASGESVPPTEAFF
TRBV25-1,CASSESGTPLSYGYTF
TRBV6-5,CASSYEGLYGYTF
TRBV30,CAGQGVSGNTIYF
TRBV28,CASTSGTALYEQYF
TRBV7-9,CASSSQGAMAGELFF
TRBV20-1,CSVNRDGYTF
TRBV7-2,CASSISGRPQHF
TRBV3-1/TRBV3-2,CASSQGHLSTDTQYF
TRBV18,CASSPGLLTVWEQYF
TRBV24-1,CATSEVSRGTGELFF
TRBV5-5,CASSPSPGTGGYNEQFF
TRBV4-2,CASSQVARGPYEQYF
TRBV3-1/TRBV3-2,CASSQGPGQGYEQYF
TRBV6-5,CASSRLAGYPTVF
TRBV3-1/TRBV3-2,CASSQDNRGTEAFF
TRBV5-4,CASSLDGGSSYNEQFF
TRBV2,CASSELPGRKEQYF
TRBV3-1/TRBV3-2,CASTGTGELFF
TRBV12-3/TRBV12-4,CASSGGFAYEQYF
TRBV27,CASRGTSGYNEQFF
TRBV13,CASSVRAGELFF
TRBV19,CASSIRVGEQFF
TRBV19,CASTDRTYGYTF
TRBV30,CAWTGNLYGYRFGYTF
TRBV2,CASSQVAVRGFAYEQYF
TRBV7-9,CASSLAGISGNTIYF
TRBV27,CASSTRDWHTGELFF
TRBV28,CASRSDRVITEAFF
TRBV6-5,CASSYTGLGFDEQFF